This TCR beta chain was profiled in a study of blood T cell repertoires in COVID-19. Study as a whole: Collection of acute and convalescent COVID-19 samples took place in the United States, Italy and Spain.

The CDR3 totals 15 residues. CDR1 is SGHTA, CDR2 FQGNSA, per germline. V lost 1 base, J lost 5 bases, and 11 bases lay in between. In the source study's methods: Amplification of reference gene primers provided the estimated nucleated cell counts. The repertoire was sequenced with immunoSEQ multiplex PCR; TCRdb's copy has only in-frame clones and lacks some. D and trimming were read from the DNA, whereas the V and J calls and clone size are those reported in that table. The sample holds roughly 330,000 clones, around 88% seen once. The sequenced sample consisted of peripheral blood. This chain links TRBV7-2 with TRBJ1-4; TRBD1 is a possible D gene (6 bases). This receptor was identified in a woman between 50 and 59 years old with acute or convalescent COVID-19. The CDR3 loop is CASSLDRERNEKLFF. CDR3 nucleotides: TGTGCCAGCAGCTTAGACAGGGAACGGAATGAAAAACTGTTTTTT.